The entry that follows covers one TCR beta chain sequence. The entry originates in a study of blood T cell repertoires in COVID-19. V was shortened by 4 bases and J by 0 bases, with 15 bases between the two germline ends. The germline CDR1 and CDR2 sequences are MDHEN and SYDVKM. The CDR3 extends over 17 amino acids. Original processing methods: For nucleated cells, counts were estimated from reference gene primer amplification. Sequencing was performed with immunoSEQ multiplex PCR; in TCRdb, only in-frame clones are kept and a portion is missing. That table gives V, J and clone size, and the DNA gave D and trimming. The sample holds approximately 280,000 clones, more than 80% seen once.

The J gene is TRBJ1-4, the V gene TRBV28; D might be TRBD1 (6 bases). This TCR derives from a woman in her 30s with COVID-19, enrolled during active disease. Specimen: peripheral blood. CDR3 protein: CASSSGTPVATNEKLFF. The CDR3 coding sequence is TGTGCCAGCAGTTCGGGGACACCCGTTGCAACTAATGAAAAACTGTTTTTT.